Below are 24 T cell receptor beta chains sequenced from a single sample in a study of regulatory T cells in long-lasting Graves disease. Time point specified: newly diagnosed GD, antithyroid drugs for less than 3 months. From RNA extracted from PBMCs, the TCR library was made. The authors built TCR beta libraries using iRepertoire HTBI primers and Arm-PCR of CDR3 regions. TCRdb processed the multiplex PCR reads anew with MiXCR; each CDR3 protein has one entry. The sample carries about 460,000 distinct CDR3 sequences, around 15% recorded once. The same data also contributed to another study, on T cells in Graves' hyperthyroidism and ophthalmopathy.

This specimen was peripheral blood mononuclear cells (PBMCs), taken at new diagnosis, from a patient treated with antithyroid drugs. All receptors derive from a woman aged 45-65 years with Graves disease.

In this sample, this clonotype turned up a few times. The gene calls are TRBV9 and TRBJ1-2; D gene uncertain. V was shortened by 0 bases and J by 5 bases, with 11 bases between the two germline ends. The CDR3 has 14 amino acids. Germline lookup yields CDR1 SGDLS and CDR2 YYNGEE. This chain's CDR3 is CASSVGAEDYGYTF. The CDR3 nucleotides read TGTGCCAGCAGCGTAGGGGCAGAAGATTATGGCTACACCTTC. The full variable domain, completed using reference TRBV9 and TRBJ1-2, is DSGVTQTPKHLITATGQRVTLRCSPRSGDLSVYWYQQSLDQGLQFLIQYYNGEERAKGNILERFSAQQFPDLHSELNLSSLELGDSALYFCASSVGAEDYGYTFGSGTRLTVV.

The table lists this clonotype with many counts. CDR3 loop: CSVPRTSGRDGYNEQFF. CDR3 coding DNA: TGCAGCGTTCCCCGGACTAGCGGGAGGGACGGCTACAATGAGCAGTTCTTC. The chain has TRBV29-1 and TRBJ2-1, with 15 positions matching TRBD2. The germline CDR1 and CDR2 sequences are SQVTM and ANQGSEA. The CDR3 runs to 17 residues. The junction had 8 bases not matched to a gene; V was cut back by 5 bases and J by 3 bases.

In nucleotides, the CDR3 is TGTGCCAGCAGCTTACGGACAGGGACCTCTGGAAACACCATATATTTT. This translates into CASSLRTGTSGNTIYF. The chain has TRBV7-2 and TRBJ1-3, with TRBD1 identical over 8 bases. Germline V gene sequence: CDR1 SGHTA, CDR2 FQGNSA. CDR3 size: 16 residues. J was trimmed by 0 bases and V by 2 bases; bases with no gene match: 3.

This clonotype was seen only a few times. The chain carries TRBV6-2 or TRBV6-3 and TRBJ1-3; D unclear. This CDR3 has 13 residues. V was pared by 7 bases and J by 0 bases, with 7 bases between. In germline, CDR1 is MNHEY, CDR2 SVGEGT. The CDR3 DNA reads as TGTGCCAGCACGCCTACCTCTGGAAACACCATATATTTT. Translating it yields CASTPTSGNTIYF.

The table lists this clonotype with a few counts. This sequence joins TRBV5-1 and TRBJ2-3; tentatively, D is TRBD2 (6 bases). This CDR3 contains 16 residues. Per the germline V gene, CDR1 is SGHRS and CDR2 is YFSETQ. The V end lost 4 bases, the J end lost 3 bases, and 18 bases lay between the germline ends. The CDR3 sequence: CASSDPGGGVTDTQYF. CDR3 in DNA: TGCGCCAGCAGCGACCCAGGTGGAGGGGTGACAGATACGCAGTATTTT.

This clonotype was seen ten or more times. The chain employs TRBV28 and TRBJ1-1, with D unclear. There are 12 residues in the CDR3. The ends were cut back, 3 bases at V and 5 bases at J, with 7 bases in the middle. Germline CDR1 and CDR2: MDHEN and SYDVKM. The CDR3 here is CASSFGQTEAFF. DNA for the CDR3: TGTGCCAGCAGTTTTGGTCAGACTGAAGCTTTCTTT.

The genes are TRBV30 and TRBJ2-6, with no clear D. Germline values: CDR1 GTSNPN, CDR2 SVGIG (reference sequence). The CDR3 runs 15 residues. Trimming removed 3 bases at V and 0 bases at J, with 9 bases between. The CDR3 nucleotides are TGTGCCTGGAGGGGCCAGACCTCTGGGGCCAACGTCCTGACTTTC. This sequence encodes CAWRGQTSGANVLTF.

The CDR3 DNA sequence: TGTGCCAGCAGCTCCTCCCTGACTAGCGGGTACACAGATACGCAGTATTTT. The encoded protein is CASSSSLTSGYTDTQYF. V and J are TRBV7-2 and TRBJ2-3, with 10 positions matching TRBD2. The CDR3 length is 17 residues. V gave up 4 bases and J gave up 2 bases; unmatched junction bases: 9. The germline gives CDR1 SGHTA, CDR2 FQGNSA.

This clonotype was recorded at least ten times. The V and J genes are TRBV24-1 and TRBJ2-7; 8 positions agree with TRBD2. CDR3 length: 15 residues. The germline V gene has CDR1 KGHDR and CDR2 SFDVKD. Trimming cost V 3 bases and J 3 bases; bases outside gene matches: 6. The CDR3 region is CATSDPGLGRYEQYF. CDR3 DNA sequence: TGTGCCACCAGTGATCCGGGACTAGGCCGCTACGAGCAGTACTTC.

On this clonotype itself: Since a much larger clone is just one base distant, this may be a read error. This sequence joins TRBV10-1 and TRBJ1-1; no clear D gene. Germline V lookup: CDR1 WNHNN, CDR2 SYGVQD (reference sequence). With 5 bases removed from V and 4 bases from J, the gap between germline ends came to 11 bases. This CDR3 has 13 residues. For the CDR3, the DNA is TGCGCCAGCAGTAAGCGTGGCTTCACTGAAGCTTTCTTT. This sequence encodes CASSKRGFTEAFF.

In this sample, this clonotype turned up many times. The chain carries TRBV29-1 and TRBJ2-5; 7 nucleotides agree with TRBD1. Germline CDR1 is SQVTM and CDR2 is ANQGSEA. The CDR3 sequence is 13 residues long. The ends lost 2 bases at V and 2 bases at J; junction bases unmatched: 2. The DNA of the CDR3 is TGCAGCGTTGAACGGGGACAGCAAGAGACCCAGTACTTC. Translated: CSVERGQQETQYF. The full variable domain, its missing parts supplied by reference TRBV29-1 and TRBJ2-5, is SAVISQKPSRDICQRGTSLTIQCQVDSQVTMMFWYRQQPGQSLTLIATANQGSEATYESGFVIDKFPISRPNLTFSTLTVSNMSPEDSSIYLCSVERGQQETQYFGPGTRLLVL.

In the case of this clonotype: This could be a read error, since a much larger clone is one nucleotide away. This chain joins TRBV6-1 and TRBJ2-3; D may correspond to TRBD1 or TRBD2 (5 bases each). Germline V gene sequence: CDR1 MNHNS, CDR2 SASEGT. There are 14 residues in the CDR3. V lost 6 bases, J lost 3 bases, and 13 bases lay in between. CDR3 DNA: TGTGCCAGCAGATTTTGGGGGTCGACAGATACGCAGTATTTT. This encodes CASRFWGSTDTQYF.

The chain has TRBV12-5 and TRBJ1-2, with a possible D match to TRBD1 (5 bases). From germline, CDR1 is LGHNT and CDR2 FRNRAP. The CDR3 totals 16 residues. Deletions cut 3 bases from V and 5 bases from J, with 19 bases between. The CDR3 DNA sequence: TGTGCTAGTGGTTTTAAAGGGACGGGCGGTCCTTATGGCTACACCTTC. This codes for CASGFKGTGGPYGYTF.

The rearrangement uses TRBV7-3 and TRBJ1-1; D is unresolved. Germline assignment: CDR1 SGHTA and CDR2 FQGTGA. This CDR3 is built from 12 residues. Trimming stripped 3 bases from V and 7 bases from J, with 9 bases between. CDR3 in amino acids: CASSLGFGEAFF. As DNA, the CDR3 is TGTGCCAGCAGCTTGGGCTTCGGTGAAGCTTTCTTT.

As regards this clonotype: A much larger clone differs from this one at a single base, so this may be a read error. This sequence joins TRBV28 and TRBJ2-1, with 7 bases that match TRBD2. This CDR3 has 15 residues. Germline V gene data show CDR1 as MDHEN and CDR2 as SYDVKM. Here the CDR3 DNA reads TGTGACAGCAGTTCCCAGCGGGGCGCAAACAATGAGCAGTTCTTC. Translation: CDSSSQRGANNEQFF.

At least ten counts were recorded for this clonotype. The V gene is TRBV28, the J gene TRBJ2-1; TRBD1 aligns across 7 bases. Germline-derived CDR1 and CDR2 are MDHEN and SYDVKM. The CDR3 loop spans 16 amino acids. The junction had 14 bases not matched to a gene; V was cut back by 5 bases and J by 7 bases. The CDR3 DNA reads as TGTGCCAGCAGTCTACTAGGGATGACAGGGAAAAATGAGCAGTTCTTC. Translated, it gives CASSLLGMTGKNEQFF.

The chain has TRBV6-1 and TRBJ2-1; no definite D call. Looked up from germline, CDR1 is MNHNS and CDR2 is SASEGT. Trimming shortened V by 6 bases and J by 0 bases, and 18 bases separated the two germline ends. The CDR3 covers 17 residues. The CDR3: CASSRTPLRSSYNEQFF. The DNA for the CDR3 is TGTGCCAGCAGCCGAACGCCGCTTAGGAGCTCCTACAATGAGCAGTTCTTC.

The CDR3: CASRDTSGGSTDTQYF. The CDR3 DNA is TGTGCCAGCAGGGATACTAGCGGGGGAAGCACAGATACGCAGTATTTT. The chain combines TRBV6-1 with TRBJ2-3; 11 bases are a match to TRBD2. The germline V gene encodes CDR1 MNHNS and CDR2 SASEGT. The CDR3 extends over 16 amino acids. With 6 bases clipped from V and 0 bases from J, the junction kept 5 bases outside the gene matches.

Of note for this clonotype: One end of the junction does not line up with germline, which may come from a read error. V is TRBV12-3 or TRBV12-4 and J is TRBJ2-7, with no clear D. This CDR3 is 11 amino acids long. CDR3 coding DNA: TGTGTCAGCAGTTTTGGGTACGAGCAGTACTTC. It yields the protein CVSSFGYEQYF.

The V gene is TRBV5-1, the J gene TRBJ2-1; 13 bases map to TRBD2. The V gene end was trimmed by 3 bases and the J gene end by 8 bases; junction bases not matched to a gene: 2. CDR3 size: 14 residues. CDR1 is SGHRS and CDR2 is YFSETQ in the germline V gene. CDR3 region: CASSWTSGSDEQFF. In DNA form, the CDR3 reads TGCGCCAGCAGCTGGACTAGCGGGAGTGATGAGCAGTTCTTC.

This sequence joins TRBV7-8 and TRBJ2-6; maybe TRBD1 (5 bases). CDR3 length: 16 residues. Germline values: CDR1 SGHVS, CDR2 FQNEAQ. V lost 2 bases to trimming and J lost 0 bases, with 8 bases between them. CDR3 nucleotide sequence: TGTGCCAGCAGCTTAACCAGGGTCTCTGGGGCCAACGTCCTGACTTTC. This codes for CASSLTRVSGANVLTF. Drawing the rest from reference TRBV7-8 and TRBJ2-6, the complete variable domain is GAGVSQSPRYKVAKRGQDVALRCDPISGHVSLFWYQQALGQGPEFLTYFQNEAQLDKSGLPSDRFFAERPEGSVSTLKIQRTQQEDSAVYLCASSLTRVSGANVLTFGAGSRLTVL.

This clonotype was seen at least ten times. The V call is TRBV18, the J call TRBJ2-3, with D unclear. The CDR3 has 16 amino acids. Germline CDR1 is KGHSH and CDR2 is LQKENI. V shed 0 bases and J shed 5 bases, with 15 bases lying between them. In DNA, the CDR3 is TGTGCCAGCTCACCACCGATGGGTACTTATGGAGATACGCAGTATTTT. It is translated as CASSPPMGTYGDTQYF.

Concerning this clonotype itself: At one boundary the junction diverges from the germline segment, which might be a read error. The rearrangement uses TRBV18 and TRBJ1-5, with D possibly being TRBD1 (5 bases). CDR3 size: 16 residues. The germline V gene has CDR1 KGHSH and CDR2 LQKENI. The CDR3 nucleotides are TGTGCCAGCTCACCTGCTGTTGGCGACAGCAACCAGCCCCAGCATTTT. Translated, it gives CASSPAVGDSNQPQHF. The variable domain in full, completed from reference TRBV18 and TRBJ1-5, reads NAGVMQNPRHLVRRRGQEARLRCSPMKGHSHVYWYRQLPEEGLKFMVYLQKENIIDESGMPKERFSAEFPKEGPSILRIQQVVRGDSAAYFCASSPAVGDSNQPQHFGDGTRLSIL.

The chain employs TRBV18 and TRBJ2-3; 12 nucleotides align to TRBD2. Trimming cost V 1 base and J 7 bases; bases outside gene matches: 15. The CDR3 has 19 residues. CDR1 and CDR2 (germline): KGHSH, LQKENI. DNA for the CDR3: TGTGCCAGCTCACCACAAGCGGGAGCGCTAGCGGGAGGGCCACATACGCAGTATTTT. Amino acid sequence: CASSPQAGALAGGPHTQYF.